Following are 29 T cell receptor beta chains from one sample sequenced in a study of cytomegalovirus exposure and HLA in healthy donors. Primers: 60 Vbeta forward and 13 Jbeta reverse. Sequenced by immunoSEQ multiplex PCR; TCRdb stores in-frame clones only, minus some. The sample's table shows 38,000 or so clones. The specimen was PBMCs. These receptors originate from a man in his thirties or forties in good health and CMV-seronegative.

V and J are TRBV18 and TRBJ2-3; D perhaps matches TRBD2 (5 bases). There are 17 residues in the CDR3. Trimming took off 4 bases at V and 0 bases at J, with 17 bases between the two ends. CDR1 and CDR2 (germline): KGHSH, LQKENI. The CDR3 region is CASSQIPPGISTDTQYF. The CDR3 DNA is TGTGCCAGCTCACAAATTCCACCGGGGATCAGCACAGATACGCAGTATTTT.

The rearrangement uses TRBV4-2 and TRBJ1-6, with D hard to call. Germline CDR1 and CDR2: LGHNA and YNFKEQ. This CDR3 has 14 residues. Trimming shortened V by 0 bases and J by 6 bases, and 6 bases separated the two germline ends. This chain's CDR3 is CASSQEHRNSPLHF. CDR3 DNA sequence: TGTGCCAGCAGCCAAGAACATCGTAATTCACCCCTCCACTTT.

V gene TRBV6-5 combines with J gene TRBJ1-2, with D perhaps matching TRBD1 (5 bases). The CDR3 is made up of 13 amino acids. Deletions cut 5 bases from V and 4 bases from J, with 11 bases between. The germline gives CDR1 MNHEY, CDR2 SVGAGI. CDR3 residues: CASSTERGYGYTF. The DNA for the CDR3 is TGTGCCAGCAGTACGGAAAGGGGCTATGGCTACACCTTC.

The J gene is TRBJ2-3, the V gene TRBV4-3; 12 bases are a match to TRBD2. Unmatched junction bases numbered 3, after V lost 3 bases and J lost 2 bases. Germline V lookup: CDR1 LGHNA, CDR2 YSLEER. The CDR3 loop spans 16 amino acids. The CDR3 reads CASSQLAGGSTDTQYF. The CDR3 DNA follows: TGCGCCAGCAGCCAGCTAGCGGGGGGGTCCACAGATACGCAGTATTTT.

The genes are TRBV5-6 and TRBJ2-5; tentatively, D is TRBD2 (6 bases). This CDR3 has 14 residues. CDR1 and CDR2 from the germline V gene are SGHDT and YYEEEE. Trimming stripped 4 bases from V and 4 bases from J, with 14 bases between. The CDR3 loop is CASSTGTSPETQYF. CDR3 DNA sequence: TGTGCCAGCAGCACCGGGACTTCCCCAGAGACCCAGTACTTC.

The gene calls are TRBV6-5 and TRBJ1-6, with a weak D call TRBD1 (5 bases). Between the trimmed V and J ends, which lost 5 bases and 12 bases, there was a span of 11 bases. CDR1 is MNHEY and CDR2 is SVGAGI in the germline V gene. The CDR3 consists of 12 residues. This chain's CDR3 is CASSLRGGPLHF. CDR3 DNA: TGTGCCAGCAGTCTTCGCGGGGGACCCCTCCACTTT.

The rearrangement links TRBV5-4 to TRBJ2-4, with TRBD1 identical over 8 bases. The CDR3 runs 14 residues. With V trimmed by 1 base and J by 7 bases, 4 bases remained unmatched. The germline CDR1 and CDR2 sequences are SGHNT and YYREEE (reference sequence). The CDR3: CASSLQGAGNIQYF. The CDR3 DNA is TGTGCCAGCAGCTTGCAGGGGGCCGGGAACATTCAGTACTTC.

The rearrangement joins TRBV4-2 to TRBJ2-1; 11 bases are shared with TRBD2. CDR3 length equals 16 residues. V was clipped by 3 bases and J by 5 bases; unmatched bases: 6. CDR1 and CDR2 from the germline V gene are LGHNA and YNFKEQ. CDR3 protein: CASSQDLAGGHNEQFF. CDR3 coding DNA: TGTGCCAGCAGCCAGGATCTAGCGGGGGGTCACAATGAGCAGTTCTTC.

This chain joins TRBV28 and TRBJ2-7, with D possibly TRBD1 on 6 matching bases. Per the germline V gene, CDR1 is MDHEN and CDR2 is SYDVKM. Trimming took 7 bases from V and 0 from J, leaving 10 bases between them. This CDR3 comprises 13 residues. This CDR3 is CASTDSSSYEQYF. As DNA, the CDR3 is TGTGCCAGCACGGACAGTAGCTCCTACGAGCAGTACTTC.

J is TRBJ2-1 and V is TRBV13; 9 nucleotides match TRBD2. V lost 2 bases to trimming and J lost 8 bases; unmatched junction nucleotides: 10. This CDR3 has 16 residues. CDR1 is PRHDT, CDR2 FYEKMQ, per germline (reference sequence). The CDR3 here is CASSLSLAGVVDEQFF. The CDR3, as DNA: TGTGCCAGCAGCTTATCACTAGCGGGTGTTGTCGATGAGCAGTTCTTC.

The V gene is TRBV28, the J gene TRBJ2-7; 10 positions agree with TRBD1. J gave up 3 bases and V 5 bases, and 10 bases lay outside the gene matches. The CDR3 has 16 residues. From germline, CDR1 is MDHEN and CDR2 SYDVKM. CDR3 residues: CASSPPPGQGNYEQYF. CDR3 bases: TGTGCCAGCAGTCCCCCACCGGGACAGGGGAACTACGAGCAGTACTTC.

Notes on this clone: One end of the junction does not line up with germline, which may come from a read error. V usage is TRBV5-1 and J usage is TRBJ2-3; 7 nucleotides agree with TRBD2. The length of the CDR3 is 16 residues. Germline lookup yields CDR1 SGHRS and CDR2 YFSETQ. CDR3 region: CASSLDGGGPGDKQYF. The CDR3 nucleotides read TGCGCCAGCAGCTTGGATGGGGGAGGGCCTGGAGATAAGCAGTATTTT.

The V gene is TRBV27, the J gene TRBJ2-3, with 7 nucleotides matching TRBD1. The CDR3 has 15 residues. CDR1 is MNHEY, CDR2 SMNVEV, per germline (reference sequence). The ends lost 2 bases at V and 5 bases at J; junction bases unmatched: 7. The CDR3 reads CASSLPGQSLDTQYF. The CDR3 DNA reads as TGTGCCAGCAGTTTACCGGGACAGAGTCTAGATACGCAGTATTTT.

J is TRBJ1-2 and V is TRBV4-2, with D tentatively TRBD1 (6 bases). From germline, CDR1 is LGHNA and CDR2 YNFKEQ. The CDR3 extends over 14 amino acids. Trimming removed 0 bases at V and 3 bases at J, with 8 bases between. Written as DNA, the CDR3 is TGTGCCAGCAGCCAAGATGCAGGGGACTATGGCTACACCTTC. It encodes CASSQDAGDYGYTF.

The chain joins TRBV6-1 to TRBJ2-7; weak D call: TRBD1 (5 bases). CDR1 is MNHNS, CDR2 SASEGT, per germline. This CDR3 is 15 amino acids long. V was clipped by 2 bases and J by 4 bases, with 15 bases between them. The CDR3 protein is CASSESQGSVYEQYF. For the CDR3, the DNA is TGTGCCAGCAGTGAAAGTCAGGGAAGCGTATACGAGCAGTACTTC.

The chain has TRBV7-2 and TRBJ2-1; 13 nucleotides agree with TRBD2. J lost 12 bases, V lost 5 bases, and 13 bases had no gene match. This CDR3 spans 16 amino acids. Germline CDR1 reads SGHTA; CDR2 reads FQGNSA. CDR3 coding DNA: TGTGCCAGCAGCACCACTAGCGGGGGGGCCGTTGGAGGGCAGTTCTTC. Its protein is CASSTTSGGAVGGQFF.

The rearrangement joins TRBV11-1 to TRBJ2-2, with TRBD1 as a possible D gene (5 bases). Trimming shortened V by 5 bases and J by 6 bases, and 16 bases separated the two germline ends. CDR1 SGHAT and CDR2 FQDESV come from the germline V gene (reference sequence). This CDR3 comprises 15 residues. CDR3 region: CASSLRVRAAGELFF. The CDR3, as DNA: TGTGCCAGCAGCCTCCGGGTCAGGGCTGCCGGGGAGCTGTTTTTT.

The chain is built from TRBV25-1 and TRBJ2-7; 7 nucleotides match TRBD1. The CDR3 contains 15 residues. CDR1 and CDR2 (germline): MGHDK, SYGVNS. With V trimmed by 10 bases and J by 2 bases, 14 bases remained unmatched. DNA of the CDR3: TGTGCCACAGGAATAAGGGGGCACAGCGCCTACGAGCAGTACTTC. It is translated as CATGIRGHSAYEQYF.

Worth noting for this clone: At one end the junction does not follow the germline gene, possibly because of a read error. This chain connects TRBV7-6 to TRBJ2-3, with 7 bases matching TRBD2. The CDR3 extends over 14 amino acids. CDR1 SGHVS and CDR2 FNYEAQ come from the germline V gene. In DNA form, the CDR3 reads TGTGCCAGCACTCCTAGCGGACCCACAGATAAGCAGTATTTT. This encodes CASTPSGPTDKQYF.

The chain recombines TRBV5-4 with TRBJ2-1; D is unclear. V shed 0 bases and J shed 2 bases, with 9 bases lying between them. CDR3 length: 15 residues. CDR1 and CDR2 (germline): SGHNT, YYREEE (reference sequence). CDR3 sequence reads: CASSLAGPTYNEQFF. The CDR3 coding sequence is TGTGCCAGCAGCTTGGCGGGTCCAACCTACAATGAGCAGTTCTTC. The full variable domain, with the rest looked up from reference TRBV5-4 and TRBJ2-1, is ETGVTQSPTHLIKTRGQQVTLRCSSQSGHNTVSWYQQALGQGPQFIFQYYREEENGRGNFPPRFSGLQFPNYSSELNVNALELDDSALYLCASSLAGPTYNEQFFGPGTRLTVL.

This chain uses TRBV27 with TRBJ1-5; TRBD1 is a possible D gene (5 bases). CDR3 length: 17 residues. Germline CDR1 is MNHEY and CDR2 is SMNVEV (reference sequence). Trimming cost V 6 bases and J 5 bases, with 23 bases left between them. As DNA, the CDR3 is TGTGCCAGCAGGGAATTTCCTCCGCGACAGAGTGATCAGCCCCAGCATTTT. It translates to CASREFPPRQSDQPQHF.

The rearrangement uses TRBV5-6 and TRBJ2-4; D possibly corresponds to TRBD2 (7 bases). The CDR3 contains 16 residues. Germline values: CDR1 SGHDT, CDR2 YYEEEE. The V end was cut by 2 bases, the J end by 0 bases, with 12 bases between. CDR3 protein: CASSLGGARAKNIQYF. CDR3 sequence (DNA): TGTGCCAGCAGCTTAGGGGGGGCTCGAGCCAAAAACATTCAGTACTTC.

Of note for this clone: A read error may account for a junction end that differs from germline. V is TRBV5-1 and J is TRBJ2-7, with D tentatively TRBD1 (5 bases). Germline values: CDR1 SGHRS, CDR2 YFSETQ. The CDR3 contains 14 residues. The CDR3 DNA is TGCGCCAGCGGCTTGGATCAGGGCCCCTACGAGCAGTACTTC. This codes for CASGLDQGPYEQYF.

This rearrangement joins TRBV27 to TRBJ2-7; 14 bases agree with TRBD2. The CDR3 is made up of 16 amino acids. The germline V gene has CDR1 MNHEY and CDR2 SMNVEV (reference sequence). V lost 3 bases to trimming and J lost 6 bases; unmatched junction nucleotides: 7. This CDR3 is CASSFIGLAGGLEQYF. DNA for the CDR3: TGTGCCAGCAGTTTTATCGGACTAGCGGGAGGTCTCGAGCAGTACTTC.

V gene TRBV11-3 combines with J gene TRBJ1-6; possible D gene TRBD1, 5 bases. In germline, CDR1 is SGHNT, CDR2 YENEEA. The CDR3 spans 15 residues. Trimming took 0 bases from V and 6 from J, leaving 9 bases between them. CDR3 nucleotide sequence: TGTGCCAGCAGCTTAGAGGGGGGGGGTAATTCACCCCTCCACTTT. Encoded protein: CASSLEGGGNSPLHF.

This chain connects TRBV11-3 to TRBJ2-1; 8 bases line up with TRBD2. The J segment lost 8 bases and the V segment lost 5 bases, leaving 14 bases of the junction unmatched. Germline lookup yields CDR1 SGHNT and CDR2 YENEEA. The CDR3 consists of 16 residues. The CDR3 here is CASSPGTQRETDEQFF. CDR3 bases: TGTGCCAGCAGCCCTGGGACCCAGCGGGAGACGGATGAGCAGTTCTTC.

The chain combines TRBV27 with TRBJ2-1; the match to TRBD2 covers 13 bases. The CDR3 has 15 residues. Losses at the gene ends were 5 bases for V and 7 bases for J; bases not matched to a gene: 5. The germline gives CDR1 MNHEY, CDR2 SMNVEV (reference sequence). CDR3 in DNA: TGTGCCAGCAGTGTCGGGACTAGCGGGAAGAATGAGCAGTTCTTC. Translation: CASSVGTSGKNEQFF.

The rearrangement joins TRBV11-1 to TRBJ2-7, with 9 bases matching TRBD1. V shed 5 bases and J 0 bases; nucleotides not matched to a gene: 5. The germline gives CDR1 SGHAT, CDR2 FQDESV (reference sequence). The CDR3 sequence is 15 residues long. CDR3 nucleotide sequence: TGTGCCAGCAGCACCCGGGACAGGGCCTCCTACGAGCAGTACTTC. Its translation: CASSTRDRASYEQYF. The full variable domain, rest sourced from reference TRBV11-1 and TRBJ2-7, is EAEVAQSPRYKITEKSQAVAFWCDPISGHATLYWYRQILGQGPELLVQFQDESVVDDSQLPKDRFSAERLKGVDSTLKIQPAELGDSAMYLCASSTRDRASYEQYFGPGTRLTVT.

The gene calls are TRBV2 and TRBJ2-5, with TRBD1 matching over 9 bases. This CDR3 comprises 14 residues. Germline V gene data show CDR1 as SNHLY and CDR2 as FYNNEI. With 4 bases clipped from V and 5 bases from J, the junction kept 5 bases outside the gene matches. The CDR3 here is CASSGGTGKETQYF. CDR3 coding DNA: TGTGCCAGCAGTGGAGGGACAGGGAAGGAGACCCAGTACTTC.